This T cell receptor beta chain was sequenced during a study of OX40 agonist ivuxolimab in advanced cancers. Study context: Patients' therapy was ivuxolimab, an antibody that acts as an agonist of OX40 (CD134). Study-level points and caveats: Undetermined was the antigen specificity of the expanded peripheral T cells.

This clone was recorded a few times. The target antigen is unknown. Autoimmune disease history or systemic immunosuppression barred patients. CDR1 is MRHNA, CDR2 SNTAGT, per germline. V was cut by 2 bases and J by 0 bases, with 9 bases left in between. The length of the CDR3 is 15 residues. Produced via immunoSEQ multiplex PCR; TCRdb's table is partial and in-frame only. This sample has about 83,000 clones; approximately 90% occur once, and the top ten carry less than 10%. This material consisted of CD4+ or CD8+ T cells sorted from blood, taken in a trial of the OX40 agonist ivuxolimab. The V gene is TRBV6-4, the J gene TRBJ2-3; D is unclear. The sequence was collected from an adult with an advanced solid tumor such as melanoma, head and neck, liver or kidney cancer. CDR3 coding DNA: TGTGCCAGCAGTGACGGGTCCTCTAGCACAGATACGCAGTATTTT. It codes for CASSDGSSSTDTQYF.